This T cell receptor (beta chain) was recorded in a study of blood T cell repertoires in COVID-19 (dated by TCRdb to the early 2020s). Looking at the study overall: The collaborator samples originated in the United States, Italy and Spain and spanned the acute and convalescent phases of COVID-19. A de-identified subject ID, COVID-19 status, age in years and sex were almost always included in the sample metadata. The dataset comprised deeply sampled blood TCRbeta repertoires from subjects exposed to, actively infected with, or recovered from COVID-19. HLA class I and class II types, where available, came from metadata supplied by the sample provider rather than from assay-based typing. The prospective study material was composed of cDNA or gDNA derived from T cells, B-cell-depleted T cells, or PBMCs. The repertoires were made available in a free public database intended to serve as a resource for research on the immune response to SARS-CoV-2. The samples were drawn from the first 160 participants of the ongoing ImmuneRACE study and from 1,200 or so subjects provided by 6 global collaborators. What the research found in general, with its limitations: How much clinical and demographic metadata was included differed by source and by participant, and the metadata was provided uncurated.

The immunoSEQ Assay, a bias-controlled multiplex PCR, was used to amplify TCRbeta CDR3 regions from genomic DNA. The source study handled its data this way. Nucleated cell counts per sample were estimated from amplification of reference gene primers within the assay. Sequence reads were collapsed and filtered to measure the absolute abundance of every unique TCRbeta CDR3 rearrangement. For each sample, productive Simpson clonality was calculated by taking the square root of Simpson's diversity index across productive rearrangements. TCRdb took this table from immuneACCESS and kept in-frame rearrangements with V and J called. Such tables lack part of the clones; where checked against another copy, unresolved V genes explain under half of the gap, and the rest is unexplained. For V, J and clone size, that table is used; D and trimming come from the DNA. Present in this sample are some 270,000 clones, about 90% of which were seen just once. Approximately 2.1% of the sample rests with the top ten.

At one collaborating source in Seattle, patients were enrolled during active infection and were followed longitudinally through the course of disease. The collaborating institutions used their own protocols to collect whole blood in K2EDTA tubes. For TCRbeta analysis, collaborators shipped samples as frozen whole blood, isolated PBMCs, or DNA extracted from either of those sample types. V ends up 4 bases short and J 6 bases short, with an unmatched junction base count of 9. The CDR3, from cysteine to phenylalanine, totals 15 residues. The kept DNA is CDR3 alone, 45 bases in frame from the first base. The germline V gene specifies KGHDR as CDR1 and SFDVKD as CDR2. To note about this clone: Its antigen is not yet known. There are no base qualities to consult, and no much larger clone falls within one base.

The sequence links TRBV24-1 to TRBJ1-2, with 8 central nucleotides matching TRBD1. The sequenced material came from peripheral blood. The sequence was collected from a woman aged 55-75 years with COVID-19, enrolled during active disease. The CDR3 loop reads CATSDPMTGEDGYTF. The bases read TGTGCCACCAGTGACCCTATGACAGGGGAAGATGGCTACACCTTC.